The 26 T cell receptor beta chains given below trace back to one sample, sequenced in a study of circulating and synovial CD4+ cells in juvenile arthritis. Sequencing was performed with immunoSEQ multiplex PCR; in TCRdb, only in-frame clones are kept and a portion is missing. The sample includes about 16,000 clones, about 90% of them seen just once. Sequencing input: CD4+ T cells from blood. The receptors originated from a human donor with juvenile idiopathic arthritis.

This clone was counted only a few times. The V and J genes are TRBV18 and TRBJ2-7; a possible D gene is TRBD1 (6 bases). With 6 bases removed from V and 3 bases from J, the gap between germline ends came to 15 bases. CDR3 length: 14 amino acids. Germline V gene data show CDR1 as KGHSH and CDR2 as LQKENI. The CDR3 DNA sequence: TGTGCCAGCTCCGTCCAAGGACAGTACTACGAGCAGTACTTC. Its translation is CASSVQGQYYEQYF.

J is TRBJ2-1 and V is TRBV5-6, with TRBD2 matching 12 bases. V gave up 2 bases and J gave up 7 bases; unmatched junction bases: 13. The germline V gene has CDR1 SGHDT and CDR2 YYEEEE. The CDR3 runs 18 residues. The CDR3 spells CASSLRSSGRVSMNEQFF. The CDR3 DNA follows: TGTGCCAGCAGCTTACGGTCTAGCGGGAGGGTGAGTATGAATGAGCAGTTCTTC.

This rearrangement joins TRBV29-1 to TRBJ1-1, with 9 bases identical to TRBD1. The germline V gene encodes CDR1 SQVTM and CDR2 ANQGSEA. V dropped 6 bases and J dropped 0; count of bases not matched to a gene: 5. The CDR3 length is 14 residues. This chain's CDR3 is CSVDRGSMNTEAFF. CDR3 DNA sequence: TGCAGCGTGGACAGGGGAAGCATGAACACTGAAGCTTTCTTT. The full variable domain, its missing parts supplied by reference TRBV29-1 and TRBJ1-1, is SAVISQKPSRDICQRGTSLTIQCQVDSQVTMMFWYRQQPGQSLTLIATANQGSEATYESGFVIDKFPISRPNLTFSTLTVSNMSPEDSSIYLCSVDRGSMNTEAFFGQGTRLTVV.

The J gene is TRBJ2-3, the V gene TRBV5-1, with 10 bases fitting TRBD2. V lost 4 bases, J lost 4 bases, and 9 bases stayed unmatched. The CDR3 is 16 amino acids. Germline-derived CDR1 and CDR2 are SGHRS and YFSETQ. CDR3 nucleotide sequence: TGCGCCAGCAGCCCGGGCTCTAGCGGGGGTTCAGATACGCAGTATTTT. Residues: CASSPGSSGGSDTQYF.

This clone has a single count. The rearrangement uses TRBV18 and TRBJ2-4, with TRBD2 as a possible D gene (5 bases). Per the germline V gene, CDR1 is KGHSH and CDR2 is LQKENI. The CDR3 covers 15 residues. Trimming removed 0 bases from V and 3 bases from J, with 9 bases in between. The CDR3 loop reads CASSPPGDGKNIQYF. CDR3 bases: TGTGCCAGCTCACCACCGGGAGACGGCAAAAACATTCAGTACTTC.

CDR3 DNA: TGTGCCAGCAGATACGGGGAAGAGACCCAGTACTTC. Translating it yields CASRYGEETQYF. This chain joins TRBV7-2 and TRBJ2-5; the D gene is possibly TRBD2 (5 bases). The germline V gene has CDR1 SGHTA and CDR2 FQGNSA. The CDR3 runs 12 residues. Trimming shortened V by 6 bases and J by 3 bases, and 8 bases separated the two germline ends.

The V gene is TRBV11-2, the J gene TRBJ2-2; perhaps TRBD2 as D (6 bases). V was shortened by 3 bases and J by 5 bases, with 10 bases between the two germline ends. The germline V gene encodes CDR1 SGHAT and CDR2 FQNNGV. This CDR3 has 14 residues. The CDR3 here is CASSFGGWTGELFF. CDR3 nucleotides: TGTGCCAGCAGCTTTGGGGGGTGGACCGGGGAGCTGTTTTTT. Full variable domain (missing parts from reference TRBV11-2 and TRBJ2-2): EAGVAQSPRYKIIEKRQSVAFWCNPISGHATLYWYQQILGQGPKLLIQFQNNGVVDDSQLPKDRFSAERLKGVDSTLKIQPAKLEDSAVYLCASSFGGWTGELFFGEGSRLTVL.

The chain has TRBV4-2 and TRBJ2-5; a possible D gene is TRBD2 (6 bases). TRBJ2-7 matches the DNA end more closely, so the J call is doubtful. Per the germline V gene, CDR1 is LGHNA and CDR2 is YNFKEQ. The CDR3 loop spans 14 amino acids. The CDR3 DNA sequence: TGTGCCAGCAGCCAGCCGGGAGAGTCCTACGAGCAGTACTTC. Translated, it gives CASSQPGESYEQYF.

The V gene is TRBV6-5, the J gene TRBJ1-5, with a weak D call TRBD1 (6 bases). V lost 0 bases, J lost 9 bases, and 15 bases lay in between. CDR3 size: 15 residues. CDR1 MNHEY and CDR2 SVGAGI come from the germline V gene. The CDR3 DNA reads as TGTGCCAGCAGTTACTCGAACAGGGTGAAGTGGCCCCAGCATTTT. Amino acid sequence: CASSYSNRVKWPQHF.

CDR3 sequence (DNA): TGCAGCGTTCTGGGAGGGGATCCTAACTATGGCTACACCTTC. Amino acids: CSVLGGDPNYGYTF. The genes are TRBV29-1 and TRBJ1-2; TRBD1 is a possible D gene (5 bases). Trimming removed 5 bases at V and 0 bases at J, with 13 bases between. From germline, CDR1 is SQVTM and CDR2 ANQGSEA. This CDR3 region has 14 residues.

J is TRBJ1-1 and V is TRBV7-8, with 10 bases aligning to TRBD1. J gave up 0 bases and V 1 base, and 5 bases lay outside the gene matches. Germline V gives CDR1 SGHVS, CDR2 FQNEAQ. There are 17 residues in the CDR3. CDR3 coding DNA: TGTGCCAGCAGCTTAGAGGGGACAGGGGTTATGAACACTGAAGCTTTCTTT. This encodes CASSLEGTGVMNTEAFF.

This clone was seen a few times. This chain's CDR3 is CASSRNGQGDGYTF. As DNA, the CDR3 is TGTGCCAGCAGCAGAAACGGACAGGGCGATGGCTACACCTTC. The rearrangement joins TRBV7-3 to TRBJ1-2; the match to TRBD1 covers 8 bases. The CDR3 covers 14 residues. CDR1 and CDR2 from the germline V gene are SGHTA and FQGTGA. V was pared by 5 bases and J by 6 bases, with 8 bases of the junction left unmatched.

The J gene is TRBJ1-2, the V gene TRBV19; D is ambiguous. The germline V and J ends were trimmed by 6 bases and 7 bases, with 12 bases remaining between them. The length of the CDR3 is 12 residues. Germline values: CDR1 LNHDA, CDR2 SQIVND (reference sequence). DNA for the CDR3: TGTGCCAGTAGCCCCCGCCAGGCTGGCTACACCTTC. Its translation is CASSPRQAGYTF.

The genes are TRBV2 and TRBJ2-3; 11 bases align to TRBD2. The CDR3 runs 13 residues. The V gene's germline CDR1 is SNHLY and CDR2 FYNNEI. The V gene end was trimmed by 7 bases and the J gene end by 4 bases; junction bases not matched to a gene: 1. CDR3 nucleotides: TGTGCCAGCAAGACTAGCGGGGCAGATACGCAGTATTTT. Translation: CASKTSGADTQYF.

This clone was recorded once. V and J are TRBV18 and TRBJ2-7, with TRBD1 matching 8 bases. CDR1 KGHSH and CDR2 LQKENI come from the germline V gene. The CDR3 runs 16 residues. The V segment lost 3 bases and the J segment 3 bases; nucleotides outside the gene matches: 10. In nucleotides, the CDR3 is TGTGCCAGCTCACCCGCGCTGACAGGGGCCAACTACGAGCAGTACTTC. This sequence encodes CASSPALTGANYEQYF.

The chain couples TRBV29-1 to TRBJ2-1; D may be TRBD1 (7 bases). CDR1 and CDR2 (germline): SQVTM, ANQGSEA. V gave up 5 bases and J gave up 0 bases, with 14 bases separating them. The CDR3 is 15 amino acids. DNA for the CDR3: TGCAGCGTTATCAGGGGGGCGAGCTCCTACAATGAGCAGTTCTTC. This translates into CSVIRGASSYNEQFF.

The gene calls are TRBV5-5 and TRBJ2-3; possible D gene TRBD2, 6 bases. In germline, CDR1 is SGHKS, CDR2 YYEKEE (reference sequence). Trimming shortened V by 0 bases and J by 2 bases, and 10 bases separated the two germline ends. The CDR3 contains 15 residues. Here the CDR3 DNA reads TGTGCCAGCAGCTTGGGCGGGACTCACACAGATACGCAGTATTTT. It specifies CASSLGGTHTDTQYF.

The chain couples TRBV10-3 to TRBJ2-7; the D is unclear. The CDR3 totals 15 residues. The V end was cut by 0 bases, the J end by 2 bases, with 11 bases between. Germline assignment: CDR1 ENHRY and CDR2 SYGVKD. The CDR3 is CAISESRHPTYEQYF. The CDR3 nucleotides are TGTGCCATCAGTGAGTCCAGGCACCCGACCTACGAGCAGTACTTC.

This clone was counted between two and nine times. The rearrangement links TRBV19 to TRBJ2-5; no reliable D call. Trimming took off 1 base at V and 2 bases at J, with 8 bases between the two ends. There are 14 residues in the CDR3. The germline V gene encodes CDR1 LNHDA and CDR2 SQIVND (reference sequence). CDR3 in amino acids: CASSIVNRQETQYF. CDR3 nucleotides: TGTGCCAGTAGTATAGTGAATCGGCAAGAGACCCAGTACTTC.

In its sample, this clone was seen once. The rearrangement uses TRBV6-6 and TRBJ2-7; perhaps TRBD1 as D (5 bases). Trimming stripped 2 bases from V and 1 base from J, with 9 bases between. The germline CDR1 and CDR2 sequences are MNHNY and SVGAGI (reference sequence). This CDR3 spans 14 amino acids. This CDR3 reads CASSYRGGSYEQYF. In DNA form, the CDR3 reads TGTGCCAGCAGTTACAGGGGTGGTTCCTACGAGCAGTACTTC.

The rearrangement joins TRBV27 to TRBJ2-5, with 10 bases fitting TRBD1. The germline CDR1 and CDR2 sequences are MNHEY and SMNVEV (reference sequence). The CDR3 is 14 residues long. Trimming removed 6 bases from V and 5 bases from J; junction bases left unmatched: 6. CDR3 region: CASSTDRGWETQYF. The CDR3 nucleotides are TGTGCCAGCAGCACGGACAGGGGGTGGGAGACCCAGTACTTC.

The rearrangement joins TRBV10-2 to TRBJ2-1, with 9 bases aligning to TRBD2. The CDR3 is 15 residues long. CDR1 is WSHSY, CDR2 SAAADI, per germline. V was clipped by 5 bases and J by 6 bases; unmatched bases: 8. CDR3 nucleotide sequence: TGCGCCAGCAGTAGTAGCGGGAGAGGAAGCAATGAGCAGTTCTTC. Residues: CASSSSGRGSNEQFF.

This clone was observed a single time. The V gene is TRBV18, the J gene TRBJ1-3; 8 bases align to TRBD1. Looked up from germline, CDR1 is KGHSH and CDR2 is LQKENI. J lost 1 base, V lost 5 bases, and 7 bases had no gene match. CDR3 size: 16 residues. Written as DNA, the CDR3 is TGTGCCAGCTCATACCCGACAGGGGCTTCTGGAAACACCATATATTTT. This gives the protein CASSYPTGASGNTIYF.

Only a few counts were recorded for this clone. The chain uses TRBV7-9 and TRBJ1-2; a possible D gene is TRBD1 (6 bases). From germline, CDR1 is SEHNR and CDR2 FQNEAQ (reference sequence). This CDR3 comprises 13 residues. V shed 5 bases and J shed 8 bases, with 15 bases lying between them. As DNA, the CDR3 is TGTGCCAGCAGCCAGGACAGAGGTATAGGCTACACCTTC. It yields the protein CASSQDRGIGYTF.

CDR3 loop: CARGGTNEQFF. Here the CDR3 DNA reads TGTGCTCGGGGAGGGACTAATGAGCAGTTCTTC. This chain links TRBV30 with TRBJ2-1; 7 bases align to TRBD2. The CDR3 totals 11 residues. In germline, CDR1 is GTSNPN, CDR2 SVGIG (reference sequence).

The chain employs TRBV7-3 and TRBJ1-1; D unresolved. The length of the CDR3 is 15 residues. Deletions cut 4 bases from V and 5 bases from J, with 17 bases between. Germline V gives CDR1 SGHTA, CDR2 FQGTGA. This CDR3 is CASSSTSDSGTEAFF. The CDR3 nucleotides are TGTGCCAGCAGCTCAACAAGCGATTCGGGGACTGAAGCTTTCTTT. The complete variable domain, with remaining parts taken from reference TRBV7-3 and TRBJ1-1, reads GAGVSQTPSNKVTEKGKYVELRCDPISGHTALYWYRQSLGQGPEFLIYFQGTGAADDSGLPNDRFFAVRPEGSVSTLKIQRTERGDSAVYLCASSSTSDSGTEAFFGQGTRLTVV.